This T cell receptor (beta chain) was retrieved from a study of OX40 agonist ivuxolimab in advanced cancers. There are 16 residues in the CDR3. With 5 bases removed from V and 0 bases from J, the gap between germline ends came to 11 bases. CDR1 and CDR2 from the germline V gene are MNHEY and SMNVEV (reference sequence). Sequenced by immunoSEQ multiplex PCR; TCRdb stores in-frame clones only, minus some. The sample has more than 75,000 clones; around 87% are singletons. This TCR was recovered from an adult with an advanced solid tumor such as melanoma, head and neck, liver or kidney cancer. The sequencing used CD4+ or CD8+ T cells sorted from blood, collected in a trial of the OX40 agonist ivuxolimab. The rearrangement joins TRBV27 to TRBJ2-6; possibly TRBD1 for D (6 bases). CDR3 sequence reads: CASSQRGSSGANVLTF. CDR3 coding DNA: TGTGCCAGCAGTCAAAGGGGGAGCTCTGGGGCCAACGTCCTGACTTTC.